Presented here are 19 T cell receptor beta chains from one specimen sequenced in a study of cytomegalovirus exposure and HLA in healthy donors (dated by TCRdb to 2016 to 2017). The library relied on the immunoSEQ multiplex PCR assay. Not all clones reach the TCRdb copy of this immuneACCESS table, which keeps in-frame sequences only. Checked studies attribute under half of the gap to unresolved V genes and leave the rest unexplained. This sample holds roughly 150,000 clones; 85% to 90% were observed only once. Around 3.4% of the sample is held by the ten biggest clonotypes. The sequencing sample was made of PBMCs. These receptors came from a woman under 30 in good health and CMV-seropositive.

The chain uses TRBV25-1 and TRBJ1-1; D gene unclear. Trimming cost V 0 bases and J 5 bases, with 10 bases left between them. The length of the CDR3 is 14 residues. Looked up from germline, CDR1 is MGHDK and CDR2 is SYGVNS. CDR3 amino acids: CASSEYGSRTEAFF. The CDR3 nucleotides read TGTGCCAGCAGTGAATATGGCAGCAGGACTGAAGCTTTCTTT.

This chain links TRBV19 with TRBJ1-4; D may be TRBD1 (5 bases). V dropped 6 bases and J dropped 4 bases, with 18 bases sitting between them. The CDR3 loop spans 16 amino acids. Germline loops: CDR1 LNHDA, CDR2 SQIVND (reference sequence). In DNA form, the CDR3 reads TGTGCCAGTAGATTTCGGGGGGAGCCGGGTAATGAAAAACTGTTTTTT. It yields the protein CASRFRGEPGNEKLFF.

This sequence joins TRBV4-2 and TRBJ2-1; 9 bases map to TRBD2. After removal of 1 base from V and 10 bases from J, the junction contained 11 bases not matched to a gene. There are 16 residues in the CDR3. Germline-derived CDR1 and CDR2 are LGHNA and YNFKEQ. The CDR3 loop is CASSQASGRTEREQFF. DNA of the CDR3: TGTGCCAGCAGCCAAGCGAGCGGGAGGACAGAGCGGGAGCAGTTCTTC.

The CDR3 nucleotides read TGTGCCAGCAGTGACACAAACACTGAAGCTTTCTTT. Amino acids: CASSDTNTEAFF. J is TRBJ1-1 and V is TRBV5-4; D gene ambiguous. Trimming cost V 5 bases and J 2 bases, with 7 bases left between them. The CDR3 is 12 residues long. Germline-derived CDR1 and CDR2 are SGHNT and YYREEE (reference sequence).

This clone has a count of ten or more. The V and J genes are TRBV13 and TRBJ2-7; D ambiguous. V was pared by 5 bases and J by 0 bases, with 11 bases between. The CDR3 spans 14 residues. From germline, CDR1 is PRHDT and CDR2 FYEKMQ (reference sequence). CDR3 DNA: TGTGCCAGCAGCCGAACCCATAGCTCCTACGAGCAGTACTTC. Its translation is CASSRTHSSYEQYF.

Here the CDR3 DNA reads TGTGCCAGCATCAAGGAGGTACACGAGCAGTACTTC. Protein product: CASIKEVHEQYF. The genes are TRBV27 and TRBJ2-7; tentative D call: TRBD2 (5 bases). CDR3 size: 12 residues. CDR1 MNHEY and CDR2 SMNVEV come from the germline V gene (reference sequence). V lost 7 bases and J lost 5, with 12 bases in between.

The chain is built from TRBV19 and TRBJ1-2; D is undetermined. This CDR3 has 15 amino acids. The V end lost 2 bases, the J end lost 4 bases, and 14 bases lay between the germline ends. CDR1 and CDR2 (germline): LNHDA, SQIVND (reference sequence). The CDR3 region has the DNA TGTGCCAGTAGTATAAGGCAGAGGAGCGTCTATGGCTACACCTTC. Translation gives CASSIRQRSVYGYTF.

The CDR3 DNA is TGTGCCATCAGACGGACACCCGGAGAGTTTTCTGGCAATCAGCCCCAGCATTTT. It specifies CAIRRTPGEFSGNQPQHF. This chain joins TRBV10-3 and TRBJ1-5; tentatively, D is TRBD1 (5 bases). This CDR3 contains 18 residues. Trimming pared 6 bases from V and 2 bases from J, leaving 23 bases between. CDR1 is ENHRY and CDR2 is SYGVKD in the germline V gene.

The genes are TRBV2 and TRBJ2-7, with 7 bases lining up with TRBD2. Trimming at V came to 7 bases and at J to 0 bases, leaving 6 bases not matched to a gene. This CDR3 comprises 14 residues. The germline V gene encodes CDR1 SNHLY and CDR2 FYNNEI. CDR3 region: CASTGRESSYEQYF. The CDR3 DNA reads TGTGCCAGCACGGGGCGGGAGAGCTCCTACGAGCAGTACTTC.

The V and J genes are TRBV27 and TRBJ2-1; 8 bases are a match to TRBD1. Trimming took 5 bases from V and 8 from J; bases not matched to a gene: 11. The CDR3 spans 15 residues. CDR1 is MNHEY, CDR2 SMNVEV, per germline (reference sequence). DNA for the CDR3: TGTGCCAGCAGTCCACAGGGGGGACAGTTGTATGAGCAGTTCTTC. Residues: CASSPQGGQLYEQFF.

This chain uses TRBV5-6 with TRBJ1-5, with 7 bases that match TRBD1. The CDR3 loop spans 16 amino acids. Unmatched junction bases numbered 7, after V lost 4 bases and J lost 0 bases. Germline loops: CDR1 SGHDT, CDR2 YYEEEE. CDR3 sequence: CASSPKGQNSNQPQHF. The CDR3 DNA follows: TGTGCCAGCAGCCCGAAGGGACAGAATAGCAATCAGCCCCAGCATTTT.

This clone was seen once. V is TRBV27 and J is TRBJ2-1; 8 bases match TRBD1. Per germline, CDR1 MNHEY and CDR2 SMNVEV (reference sequence). V lost 8 bases, J lost 7 bases, and 13 bases stayed unmatched. The CDR3 runs 15 residues. The CDR3 nucleotides read TGTGCCAGCCAACTACAGGGGGGCGTAAGGAATGAGCAGTTCTTC. Translated: CASQLQGGVRNEQFF.

This chain joins TRBV7-9 and TRBJ2-7, with TRBD1 matching over 9 bases. Losses at the gene ends were 5 bases for V and 2 bases for J; bases not matched to a gene: 7. Germline assignment: CDR1 SEHNR and CDR2 FQNEAQ (reference sequence). The CDR3 contains 15 residues. The CDR3 is CASSQMGQGTYEQYF. CDR3 DNA: TGTGCCAGCAGCCAAATGGGACAGGGTACCTACGAGCAGTACTTC. Supplemented by reference TRBV7-9 and TRBJ2-7, the full variable domain reads DTGVSQNPRHKITKRGQNVTFRCDPISEHNRLYWYRQTLGQGPEFLTYFQNEAQLEKSRLLSDRFSAERPKGSFSTLEIQRTEQGDSAMYLCASSQMGQGTYEQYFGPGTRLTVT.

This chain uses TRBV10-3 with TRBJ1-2; D not certain. The ends were cut back, 0 bases at V and 6 bases at J, with 8 bases in the middle. CDR1 ENHRY and CDR2 SYGVKD come from the germline V gene. This CDR3 has 13 amino acids. The CDR3 DNA reads TGTGCCATCAGTGAGTCCCCCGGGGATGGCTACACCTTC. Protein product: CAISESPGDGYTF.

CDR3 DNA: TGTGCCAGCAGCTCATTAACAGGGAGCTCCTACAATGAGCAGTTCTTC. It is translated as CASSSLTGSSYNEQFF. The rearrangement joins TRBV5-4 to TRBJ2-1; D is possibly TRBD1 (6 bases). V lost 3 bases and J 0 bases, leaving 13 bases between the germline ends. The CDR3 extends over 16 amino acids. Germline CDR1 SGHNT, CDR2 YYREEE (reference sequence). The variable domain in full, with the rest retrieved from reference TRBV5-4 and TRBJ2-1, is ETGVTQSPTHLIKTRGQQVTLRCSSQSGHNTVSWYQQALGQGPQFIFQYYREEENGRGNFPPRFSGLQFPNYSSELNVNALELDDSALYLCASSSLTGSSYNEQFFGPGTRLTVL.

The chain recombines TRBV11-2 with TRBJ2-5; 12 nucleotides match TRBD2. Looked up from germline, CDR1 is SGHAT and CDR2 is FQNNGV. After removal of 1 base from V and 2 bases from J, the junction contained 11 bases not matched to a gene. CDR3 size: 19 residues. In DNA form, the CDR3 reads TGTGCCAGCAGCTTAGTTTCCACTAGCGGGAGGACCAGTCAAGAGACCCAGTACTTC. Protein sequence: CASSLVSTSGRTSQETQYF.

The chain employs TRBV7-3 and TRBJ2-3, with 10 bases aligning to TRBD2. The J segment lost 0 bases and the V segment lost 1 base, leaving 1 base of the junction unmatched. CDR1 and CDR2 (germline): SGHTA, FQGTGA. The CDR3 loop spans 16 amino acids. The CDR3 reads CASSLRLAGSTDTQYF. CDR3 coding DNA: TGTGCCAGCAGCTTAAGACTAGCGGGCAGCACAGATACGCAGTATTTT.

The chain joins TRBV6-6 to TRBJ1-4; 11 bases are shared with TRBD1. This CDR3 spans 12 amino acids. Germline CDR1 is MNHNY and CDR2 is SVGAGI (reference sequence). The CDR3 coding sequence is TGTGCGGGGGGGACAGGGGGTGAAAAACTGTTTTTT. Its protein product is CAGGTGGEKLFF.

This sequence joins TRBV6-6 and TRBJ2-1; tentatively, D is TRBD1 (5 bases). The V gene's germline CDR1 is MNHNY and CDR2 SVGAGI (reference sequence). Trimming shortened V by 2 bases and J by 6 bases, and 17 bases separated the two germline ends. This CDR3 has 16 amino acids. CDR3 sequence reads: CASSYPTAGLGNEQFF. The CDR3 bases are TGTGCCAGCAGTTACCCAACGGCAGGGCTTGGCAATGAGCAGTTCTTC.